The text below deals with one T cell receptor beta chain. The antigen is undetermined. These data come from a study of human T cells and chemical hapten exposure. As for the study in general: While the approximately 24-week study was under way, patients received diphenylcyclopropenone on the scalp every week. Study observations and caveats: With patch test score, the counts of PT1 expanded TCRs showed a positive correlation.

Time point described: patch test 1, 2 weeks after DPC sensitization. Treatment described: therapeutic diphenylcyclopropenone sensitization with weekly scalp DPC. It was the library that attached unique molecular identifiers to individual cDNA molecules. One entry per CDR3 protein results from TCRdb running MiXCR on the RACE reads. The repertoire holds 150,000 to 200,000 distinct CDR3 sequences, with more than 14% as singletons. Germline V gene lookup returns CDR1 SNHLY and CDR2 FYNNEI. Trimming left V 6 bases short and J 0 bases short, with 5 bases between. This CDR3 comprises 12 residues. The V and J genes are TRBV2 and TRBJ2-5; D not resolved. This TCR was sampled from a woman aged 25-40 years with alopecia areata. Some clones in this sample may be carry-over from other donors' samples. Specimen: whole blood, collected in connection with sensitization to the hapten diphenylcyclopropenone (DPC). The CDR3 sequence: CASSENQETQYF. The CDR3 bases are TGTGCCAGCAGCGAAAACCAAGAGACCCAGTACTTC.